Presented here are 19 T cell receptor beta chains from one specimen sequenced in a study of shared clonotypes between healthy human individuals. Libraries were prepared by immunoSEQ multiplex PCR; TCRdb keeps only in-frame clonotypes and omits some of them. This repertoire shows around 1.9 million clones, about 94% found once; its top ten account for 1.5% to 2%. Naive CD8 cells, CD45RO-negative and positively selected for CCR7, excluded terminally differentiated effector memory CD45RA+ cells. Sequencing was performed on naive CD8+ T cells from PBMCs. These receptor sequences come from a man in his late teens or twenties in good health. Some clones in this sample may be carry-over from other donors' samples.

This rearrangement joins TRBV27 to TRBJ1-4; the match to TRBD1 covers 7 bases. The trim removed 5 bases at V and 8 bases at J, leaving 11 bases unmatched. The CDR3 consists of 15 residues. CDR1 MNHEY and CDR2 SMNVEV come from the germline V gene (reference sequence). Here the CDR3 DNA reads TGTGCCAGCAGTACCATTGACAGGGCCCACGAAAAACTGTTTTTT. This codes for CASSTIDRAHEKLFF. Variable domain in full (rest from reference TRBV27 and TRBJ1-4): EAQVTQNPRYLITVTGKKLTVTCSQNMNHEYMSWYRQDPGLGLRQIYYSMNVEVTDKGDVPEGYKVSRKEKRNFPLILESPSPNQTSLYFCASSTIDRAHEKLFFGSGTQLSVL.

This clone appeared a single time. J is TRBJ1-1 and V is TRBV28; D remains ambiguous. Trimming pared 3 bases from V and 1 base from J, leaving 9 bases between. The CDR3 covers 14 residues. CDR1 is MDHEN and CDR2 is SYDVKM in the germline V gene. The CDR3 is CASSFEGSNTEAFF. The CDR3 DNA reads TGTGCCAGCAGTTTCGAGGGCTCGAACACTGAAGCTTTCTTT. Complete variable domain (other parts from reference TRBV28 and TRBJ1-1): DVKVTQSSRYLVKRTGEKVFLECVQDMDHENMFWYRQDPGLGLRLIYFSYDVKMKEKGDIPEGYSVSREKKERFSLILESASTNQTSMYLCASSFEGSNTEAFFGQGTRLTVV.

The CDR3 nucleotides read TGTGCCAGCAGATGGAGGGTCGACTACGAGCAGTACTTC. Translation: CASRWRVDYEQYF. This sequence joins TRBV28 and TRBJ2-7; D is perhaps TRBD2 (6 bases). Trimming took 6 bases from V and 3 from J, leaving 12 bases between them. Germline V gene sequence: CDR1 MDHEN, CDR2 SYDVKM. This CDR3 comprises 13 residues. Full variable domain (outside the CDR3, taken from reference TRBV28 and TRBJ2-7): DVKVTQSSRYLVKRTGEKVFLECVQDMDHENMFWYRQDPGLGLRLIYFSYDVKMKEKGDIPEGYSVSREKKERFSLILESASTNQTSMYLCASRWRVDYEQYFGPGTRLTVT.

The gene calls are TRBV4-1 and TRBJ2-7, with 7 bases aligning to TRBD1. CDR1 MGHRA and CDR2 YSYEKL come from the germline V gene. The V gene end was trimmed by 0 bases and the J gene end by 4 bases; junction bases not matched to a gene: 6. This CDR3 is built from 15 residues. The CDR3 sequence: CASSQEWNRGYEQYF. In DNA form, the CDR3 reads TGCGCCAGCAGCCAAGAGTGGAACAGGGGTTACGAGCAGTACTTC.

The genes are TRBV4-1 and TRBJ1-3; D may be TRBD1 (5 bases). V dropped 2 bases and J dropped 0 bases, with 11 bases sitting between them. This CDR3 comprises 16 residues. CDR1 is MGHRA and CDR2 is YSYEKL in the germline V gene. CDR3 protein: CASSQPGTVSGNTIYF. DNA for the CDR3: TGCGCCAGCAGCCAACCCGGGACGGTCTCTGGAAACACCATATATTTT.

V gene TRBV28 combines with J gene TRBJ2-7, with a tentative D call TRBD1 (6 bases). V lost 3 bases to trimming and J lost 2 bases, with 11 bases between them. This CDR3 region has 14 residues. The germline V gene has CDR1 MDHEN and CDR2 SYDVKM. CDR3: CASSFQGQTYEQYF. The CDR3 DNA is TGTGCCAGCAGTTTTCAAGGACAGACCTACGAGCAGTACTTC.

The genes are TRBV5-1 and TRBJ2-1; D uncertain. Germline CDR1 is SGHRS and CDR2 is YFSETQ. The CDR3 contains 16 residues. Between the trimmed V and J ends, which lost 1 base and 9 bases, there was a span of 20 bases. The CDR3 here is CASSLSRIALLGEQFF. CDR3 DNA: TGCGCCAGCAGCTTGAGTAGAATAGCCCTCTTGGGTGAGCAGTTCTTC.

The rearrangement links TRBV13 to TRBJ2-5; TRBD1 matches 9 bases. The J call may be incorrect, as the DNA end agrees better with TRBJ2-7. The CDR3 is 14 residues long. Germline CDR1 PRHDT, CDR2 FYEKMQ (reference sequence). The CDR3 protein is CASSPRTGVHEQYF. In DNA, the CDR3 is TGTGCCAGCAGCCCGAGGACAGGGGTCCACGAGCAGTACTTC.

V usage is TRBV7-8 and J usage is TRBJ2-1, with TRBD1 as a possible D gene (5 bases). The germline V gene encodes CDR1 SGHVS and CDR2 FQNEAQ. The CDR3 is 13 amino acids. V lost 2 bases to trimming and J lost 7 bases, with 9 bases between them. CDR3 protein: CASSLSGRNEQFF. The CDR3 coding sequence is TGTGCCAGCAGCTTATCAGGGCGGAATGAGCAGTTCTTC.

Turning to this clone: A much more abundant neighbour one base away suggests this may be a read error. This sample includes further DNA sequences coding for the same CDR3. CDR3 bases: TGTGCCAGCAGTTTAAGAGAGACCCAGTACTTC. Residues: CASSLRETQYF. This chain uses TRBV28 with TRBJ2-5; D not certain. Germline V gene lookup returns CDR1 MDHEN and CDR2 SYDVKM. The CDR3 has 11 amino acids. The V end lost 2 bases, the J end lost 4 bases, and 2 bases lay between the germline ends.

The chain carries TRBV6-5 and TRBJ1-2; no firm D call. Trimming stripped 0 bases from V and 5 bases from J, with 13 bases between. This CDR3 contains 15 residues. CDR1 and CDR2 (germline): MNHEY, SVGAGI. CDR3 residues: CASSYSTSLEYGYTF. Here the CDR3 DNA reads TGTGCCAGCAGTTACTCGACATCGTTGGAGTATGGCTACACCTTC.

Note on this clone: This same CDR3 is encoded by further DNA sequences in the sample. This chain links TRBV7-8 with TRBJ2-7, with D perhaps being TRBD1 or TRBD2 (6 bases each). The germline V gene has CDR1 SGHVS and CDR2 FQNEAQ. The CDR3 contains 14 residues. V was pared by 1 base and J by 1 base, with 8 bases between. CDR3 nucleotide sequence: TGTGCCAGCAGCTTAGTAGGGGGGTCCTACGAGCAGTACTTC. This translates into CASSLVGGSYEQYF.

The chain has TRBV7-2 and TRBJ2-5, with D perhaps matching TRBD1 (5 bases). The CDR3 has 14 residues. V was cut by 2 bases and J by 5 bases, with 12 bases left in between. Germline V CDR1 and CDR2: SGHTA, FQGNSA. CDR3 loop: CASSLISGLETQYF. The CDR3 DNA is TGTGCCAGCAGCTTAATATCAGGGTTGGAGACCCAGTACTTC.

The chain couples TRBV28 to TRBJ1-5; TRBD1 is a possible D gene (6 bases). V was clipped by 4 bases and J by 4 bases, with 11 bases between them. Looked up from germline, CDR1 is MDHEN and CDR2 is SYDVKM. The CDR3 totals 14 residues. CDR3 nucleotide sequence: TGTGCCAGCAGTTCCGACAGGTGGAATCAGCCCCAGCATTTT. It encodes CASSSDRWNQPQHF.

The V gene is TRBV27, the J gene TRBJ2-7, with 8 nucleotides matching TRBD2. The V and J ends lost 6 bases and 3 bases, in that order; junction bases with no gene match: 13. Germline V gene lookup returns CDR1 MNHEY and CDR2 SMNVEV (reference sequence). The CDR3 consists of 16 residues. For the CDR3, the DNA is TGTGCCAGCAGCCCCGCAGCGGGAGAAAGTTTCTACGAGCAGTACTTC. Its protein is CASSPAAGESFYEQYF.

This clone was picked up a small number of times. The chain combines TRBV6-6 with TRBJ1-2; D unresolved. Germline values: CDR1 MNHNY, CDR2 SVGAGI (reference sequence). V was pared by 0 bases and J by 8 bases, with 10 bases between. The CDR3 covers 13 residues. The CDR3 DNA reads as TGTGCCAGCAGTTACTCGGGAGGCCAGGGCTACACCTTC. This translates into CASSYSGGQGYTF.

CDR3 bases: TGTGCCAGCAGTATAGGACAGGGGAGAGAGCAGTACTTC. This codes for CASSIGQGREQYF. The chain recombines TRBV6-5 with TRBJ2-7, with TRBD1 matching over 9 bases. CDR1 is MNHEY, CDR2 SVGAGI, per germline. The CDR3 is made up of 13 amino acids. Unmatched junction bases numbered 6, after V lost 5 bases and J lost 7 bases.

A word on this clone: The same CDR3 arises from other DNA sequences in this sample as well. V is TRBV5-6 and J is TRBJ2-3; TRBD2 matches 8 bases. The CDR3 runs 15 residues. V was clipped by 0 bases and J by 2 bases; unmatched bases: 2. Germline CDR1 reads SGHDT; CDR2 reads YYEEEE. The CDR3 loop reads CASSLAGGATDTQYF. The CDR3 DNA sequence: TGTGCCAGCAGCTTGGCGGGGGGGGCCACAGATACGCAGTATTTT.

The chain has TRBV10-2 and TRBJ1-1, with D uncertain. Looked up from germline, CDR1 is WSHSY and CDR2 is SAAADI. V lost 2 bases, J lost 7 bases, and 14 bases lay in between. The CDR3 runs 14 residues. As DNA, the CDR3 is TGCGCCAGCAGTGAGCCGGGATGGGGAATTGAAGCTTTCTTT. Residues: CASSEPGWGIEAFF.